The 27 T cell receptor beta chains reported below all come from one sample, sequenced in a study. TCRdb independently ran MiXCR on the 5' RACE reads; one entry per CDR3 protein. The data contain roughly 40,000 distinct CDR3 sequences, approximately 20% of them singletons. The specimen sequenced was naive CD4+ T cells sorted from a lymph node. Described subset: naive CD4+ T cells, CD4+CD45RA+CD25-. These receptors were taken from a female donor with breast cancer.

This clonotype counts as large. This rearrangement joins TRBV5-6 to TRBJ2-7, with TRBD1 identical over 8 bases. Germline trimming cut 3 bases from V and 1 base from J; bases unmatched to any gene: 3. Germline CDR1 is SGHDT and CDR2 is YYEEEE. The CDR3 contains 14 residues. The CDR3 DNA reads as TGTGCCAGCAGCTCCCAGGGGGCATCCTACGAGCAGTACTTC. Translating it yields CASSSQGASYEQYF.

V gene TRBV5-1 combines with J gene TRBJ2-3, with 13 bases identical to TRBD2. V lost 3 bases, J lost 3 bases, and 4 bases stayed unmatched. The CDR3 has 16 residues. Germline lookup yields CDR1 SGHRS and CDR2 YFSETQ. In DNA, the CDR3 is TGCGCCAGCAGCTCAGGGACTAGCGGGACGACAGATACGCAGTATTTT. Residues: CASSSGTSGTTDTQYF.

CDR3 in DNA: TGTGCCAGCAGCTCGCCTAAAAGGGGCAATCAGCCCCAGCATTTT. This translates into CASSSPKRGNQPQHF. The chain carries TRBV5-6 and TRBJ1-5; D is unclear. Germline loops: CDR1 SGHDT, CDR2 YYEEEE. V was trimmed by 3 bases and J by 2 bases, leaving 12 bases between them. The CDR3 length is 15 residues.

This clonotype was recorded a few times. V usage is TRBV4-2 and J usage is TRBJ1-6; D ambiguous. The CDR3 extends over 12 amino acids. Trimming took off 5 bases at V and 6 bases at J, with 5 bases between the two ends. The V gene's germline CDR1 is LGHNA and CDR2 YNFKEQ. The CDR3 bases are TGTGCCAGCAGCGAACCTAATTCACCCCTCCACTTT. Translation gives CASSEPNSPLHF.

Only a few counts were recorded for this clonotype. In nucleotides, the CDR3 is TGTGCCAGCACCCCCGGGACAGGGGGCGAAGGTGAAGCTTTCTTT. This encodes CASTPGTGGEGEAFF. The V and J genes are TRBV28 and TRBJ1-1; 12 nucleotides agree with TRBD1. V lost 7 bases, J lost 7 bases, and 10 bases stayed unmatched. Germline CDR1 is MDHEN and CDR2 is SYDVKM. This CDR3 is built from 15 residues. Full variable domain (outside the CDR3, taken from reference TRBV28 and TRBJ1-1): DVKVTQSSRYLVKRTGEKVFLECVQDMDHENMFWYRQDPGLGLRLIYFSYDVKMKEKGDIPEGYSVSREKKERFSLILESASTNQTSMYLCASTPGTGGEGEAFFGQGTRLTVV.

This clonotype was seen at least ten times. The J gene is TRBJ2-2, the V gene TRBV20-1; tentatively, D is TRBD1 (6 bases). Germline V gives CDR1 DFQATT, CDR2 SNEGSKA (reference sequence). Trimming took off 0 bases at V and 4 bases at J, with 15 bases between the two ends. This CDR3 has 16 amino acids. In DNA form, the CDR3 reads TGCAGTGCTAGAGATCTGGCAGGGGCGGGCACCGGGGAGCTGTTTTTT. Protein product: CSARDLAGAGTGELFF.

The table lists this clonotype with a few counts. This chain connects TRBV4-1 to TRBJ2-5, with 9 bases aligning to TRBD2. CDR1 is MGHRA and CDR2 is YSYEKL in the germline V gene. Trimming at V came to 2 bases and at J to 4 bases, leaving 8 bases not matched to a gene. The CDR3 has 16 amino acids. The CDR3 DNA follows: TGCGCCAGCAGCCAATCCGGGACTAGCAAGGGAGAGACCCAGTACTTC. Its translation is CASSQSGTSKGETQYF.

About this clonotype: An end of the junction differs from the germline gene, which may be a read error. V gene TRBV4-1 combines with J gene TRBJ1-4; tentatively, D is TRBD1 (5 bases). The CDR3 runs to 17 residues. CDR1 and CDR2 from the germline V gene are MGHRA and YSYEKL. CDR3 sequence: CVSSRSGVYPFNEKLFF. CDR3 DNA sequence: TGCGTCAGCAGCCGCTCGGGGGTATATCCGTTTAATGAAAAACTGTTTTTT.

This clonotype was counted ten times or more. The rearrangement links TRBV29-1 to TRBJ2-3; D possibly corresponds to TRBD1 (6 bases). Germline V gene lookup returns CDR1 SQVTM and CDR2 ANQGSEA. The CDR3 is 13 residues long. Trimming pared 4 bases from V and 7 bases from J, leaving 15 bases between. The CDR3 DNA follows: TGCAGCGTTGGGGGTACCAGGGGCAATACGCAGTATTTT. This gives the protein CSVGGTRGNTQYF.

The V gene is TRBV2, the J gene TRBJ2-2; tentatively, D is TRBD1 (6 bases). With 7 bases removed from V and 1 base from J, the gap between germline ends came to 7 bases. The CDR3 consists of 13 residues. In germline, CDR1 is SNHLY, CDR2 FYNNEI. CDR3 loop: CASTGQNTGELFF. Written as DNA, the CDR3 is TGTGCCAGCACGGGACAGAACACCGGGGAGCTGTTTTTT.

A few counts support this clonotype. The chain links TRBV2 to TRBJ2-2; D is unclear. The CDR3 totals 14 residues. Trimming took 1 base from V and 1 from J, leaving 4 bases between them. CDR1 and CDR2 (germline): SNHLY, FYNNEI. Written as DNA, the CDR3 is TGTGCCAGCAGTGAAGGGCAGAACACCGGGGAGCTGTTTTTT. Amino acids: CASSEGQNTGELFF.

About this clonotype: This may come from a read error, since a much larger clone is one base off. The V and J genes are TRBV4-3 and TRBJ2-7; D remains ambiguous. Deletions cut 1 base from V and 2 bases from J, with 12 bases between. This CDR3 contains 15 residues. Germline CDR1 LGHNA, CDR2 YSLEER. The CDR3 loop reads CASSQGADPTYEQYF. As DNA, the CDR3 is TGCGCCAGCAGCCAAGGGGCGGACCCAACCTACGAGCAGTACTTC.

The table lists this clonotype with a few counts. V gene TRBV7-3 combines with J gene TRBJ2-1; TRBD2 matches at 8 bases. The CDR3 runs to 14 residues. Germline V gene data show CDR1 as SGHTA and CDR2 as FQGTGA. J lost 12 bases, V lost 4 bases, and 11 bases had no gene match. The CDR3 here is CASSSTGTSSGQFF. CDR3 nucleotides: TGTGCCAGCAGCTCCACCGGGACTAGTAGTGGGCAGTTCTTC.

Many counts were recorded for this clonotype. The chain carries TRBV6-5 and TRBJ1-1, with D unclear. The CDR3 has 15 amino acids. The V gene's germline CDR1 is MNHEY and CDR2 SVGAGI. Trimming shortened V by 2 bases and J by 0 bases, and 10 bases separated the two germline ends. For the CDR3, the DNA is TGTGCCAGCAGTTACCTTCTAGGAGTGAACACTGAAGCTTTCTTT. Its translation: CASSYLLGVNTEAFF.

This clonotype was counted a few times. V and J are TRBV28 and TRBJ1-2; tentatively, D is TRBD1 (5 bases). The V gene lost 6 bases and the J gene lost 4 bases, with 21 bases spanning the gap. Germline V lookup: CDR1 MDHEN, CDR2 SYDVKM. The CDR3 spans 16 residues. The CDR3 sequence: CASRKARGGRFYGYTF. CDR3 coding DNA: TGTGCCAGCAGAAAAGCCCGGGGGGGACGGTTCTATGGCTACACCTTC.

The rearrangement links TRBV20-1 to TRBJ2-3; 11 positions match TRBD2. CDR1 is DFQATT, CDR2 SNEGSKA, per germline (reference sequence). The length of the CDR3 is 15 residues. The junction had 6 bases not matched to a gene; V was cut back by 5 bases and J by 2 bases. CDR3 in DNA: TGCAGTGCTGTCCTAGCGGGAGGAGCCACAGATACGCAGTATTTT. Translating gives CSAVLAGGATDTQYF.

This clonotype was picked up a small number of times. V is TRBV6-5 and J is TRBJ2-7, with D unclear. The CDR3 sequence is 14 residues long. Germline V gene sequence: CDR1 MNHEY, CDR2 SVGAGI. The V end lost 6 bases, the J end lost 7 bases, and 19 bases lay between the germline ends. The CDR3 nucleotides are TGTGCCAGCAGCCCGTCGACACCAACTCTTGAGCAGTACTTC. Protein sequence: CASSPSTPTLEQYF.

The table lists this clonotype with a few counts. This chain uses TRBV20-1 with TRBJ2-3, with D maybe TRBD1 (6 bases). Germline loops: CDR1 DFQATT, CDR2 SNEGSKA (reference sequence). The ends were cut back, 3 bases at V and 5 bases at J, with 9 bases in the middle. The CDR3 spans 12 residues. DNA for the CDR3: TGCAGTGCTAGTCCCAGGGGAGATACGCAGTATTTT. Translation gives CSASPRGDTQYF.

On this clonotype: This sequence may be a read error, since a much larger clone differs from it by one base. The chain uses TRBV29-1 and TRBJ2-1; D may be TRBD2 (6 bases). V lost 7 bases and J lost 7, with 17 bases in between. The CDR3 contains 13 residues. CDR1 and CDR2 (germline): SQVTM, ANQGSEA. CDR3 nucleotide sequence: TGCAGCGCCTCCCGGGACTCCGAAAATGAGCAGTTCTTC. This sequence encodes CSASRDSENEQFF.

V is TRBV6-6 and J is TRBJ2-3, with 7 bases aligning to TRBD1. CDR1 is MNHNY, CDR2 SVGAGI, per germline (reference sequence). V trimming: 8 bases; J trimming: 0 bases; junction bases outside the gene matches: 5. The CDR3 extends over 14 amino acids. The CDR3, as DNA: TGTGCCAGCCATAGGACAGGTAGCACAGATACGCAGTATTTT. It is translated as CASHRTGSTDTQYF.

This clonotype appeared a few times. The rearrangement links TRBV12-3 or TRBV12-4 to TRBJ1-1; tentatively, D is TRBD1 (6 bases). There are 11 residues in the CDR3. Trimming left V 4 bases short and J 6 bases short, with 6 bases between. The CDR3 reads CASSYRAEAFF. The CDR3 coding sequence is TGTGCCAGCAGTTACAGGGCTGAAGCTTTCTTT.

There are many counts of this clonotype. CDR3 bases: TGCAGTGCTAGCCCTCCCTCGGGCCATCAGCCCCAGCATTTT. This codes for CSASPPSGHQPQHF. The gene calls are TRBV20-1 and TRBJ1-5; the D is unclear. Germline CDR1 is DFQATT and CDR2 is SNEGSKA (reference sequence). This CDR3 is 14 amino acids long. V lost 3 bases and J 5 bases, leaving 14 bases between the germline ends.

This clonotype was seen only a few times. The rearrangement uses TRBV5-1 and TRBJ2-7, with unresolved D. V dropped 2 bases and J dropped 1 base, with 13 bases sitting between them. CDR1 and CDR2 from the germline V gene are SGHRS and YFSETQ. The CDR3 runs to 15 residues. Written as DNA, the CDR3 is TGCGCCAGCAGCTTTTTGGGTACTAAGTCCTACGAGCAGTACTTC. This translates into CASSFLGTKSYEQYF.

The sample holds many counts of this clonotype. The CDR3 reads CASSEGLAGSDTQYF. The CDR3 DNA is TGTGCCAGCAGCGAGGGACTAGCGGGATCGGATACGCAGTATTTT. The genes are TRBV9 and TRBJ2-3, with 13 bases aligning to TRBD2. Per germline, CDR1 SGDLS and CDR2 YYNGEE. Germline trimming cut 3 bases from V and 6 bases from J; bases unmatched to any gene: 4. The CDR3 length is 15 residues.

This clonotype has more than one count but fewer than ten. The chain joins TRBV30 to TRBJ1-1, with D perhaps TRBD1 (5 bases). The V gene's germline CDR1 is GTSNPN and CDR2 SVGIG (reference sequence). Between the trimmed V and J ends, which lost 2 bases and 1 base, there was a span of 17 bases. The CDR3 runs to 16 residues. CDR3 region: CAWSTRWGNQNTEAFF. The DNA for the CDR3 is TGTGCCTGGAGTACCCGTTGGGGGAATCAGAACACTGAAGCTTTCTTT.

This clonotype was counted only a few times. This sequence joins TRBV12-3 or TRBV12-4 and TRBJ2-4, with TRBD2 identical over 8 bases. CDR3 size: 15 residues. Germline trimming cut 6 bases from V and 1 base from J; bases unmatched to any gene: 5. CDR3 sequence (DNA): TGTGCCAGCAGACTAGCGGAGGTTGCCAAAAACATTCAGTACTTC. It codes for CASRLAEVAKNIQYF.

This clonotype was seen more than once but under ten times. CDR3: CSAPRDSGFYGYTF. DNA of the CDR3: TGCAGTGCCCCGAGGGACAGCGGGTTCTATGGCTACACCTTC. The V and J genes are TRBV20-1 and TRBJ1-2, with 7 bases lining up with TRBD1. V shed 6 bases, J shed 4 bases, and the junction held 11 bases outside the gene matches. The CDR3 has 14 amino acids. Germline V gene sequence: CDR1 DFQATT, CDR2 SNEGSKA (reference sequence).